A selection of T cell receptor beta chains follows, all from one sample in a study of T cell changes during pregnancy in multiple sclerosis. Assay used: immunoSEQ multiplex PCR; TCRdb lists only in-frame clones, some missing. The sample includes tens of thousands of clones, 93% of them seen just once. The sequences come from peripheral blood, collected in the second trimester of pregnancy. The receptors originated from a female donor in good health, enrolled as a control in a pregnancy study. The CDR3 runs from the conserved cysteine through the conserved F or W. Each record gives: V gene, D gene, J gene, clone size, CDR3 protein, CDR3 DNA. The D gene is left open where the match is weak. Only some rows state a clone size, as once, few, many or a class for expanded clones.

V: TRBV4-2; D: -; J: TRBJ1-1; size: -; CDR3: CASTEEGGGDPKAFF; DNA: TGTGCCAGCACCGAAGAGGGCGGGGGCGACCCTAAAGCTTTCTTT
V: TRBV10-3; D: TRBD1; J: TRBJ1-4; size: -; CDR3: CAIRTGGSEKLFF; DNA: TGTGCCATCAGGACAGGGGGGAGTGAAAAACTGTTTTTT
V: TRBV30; D: TRBD1; J: TRBJ1-1; size: -; CDR3: CAWRETGEDTEAFF; DNA: TGTGCCTGGAGGGAGACAGGGGAGGACACTGAAGCTTTCTTT
V: TRBV7-9; D: TRBD1; J: TRBJ2-7; size: -; CDR3: CASSTGTGSYEQYF; DNA: TGTGCCAGCAGCACCGGGACAGGGTCCTACGAGCAGTACTTC
V: TRBV2; D: TRBD1; J: TRBJ1-6; size: -; CDR3: CASLQDRSSYNSPLHF; DNA: TGTGCCAGCCTCCAGGACAGGAGCTCCTATAATTCACCCCTCCACTTT
V: TRBV18; D: -; J: TRBJ2-7; size: -; CDR3: CASSPQSDAYEQYF; DNA: TGTGCCAGCTCACCTCAGTCAGATGCCTACGAGCAGTACTTC
V: TRBV19; D: TRBD1; J: TRBJ1-5; size: -; CDR3: CASSIDLQGIQPQHF; DNA: TGTGCCAGTAGTATAGACTTACAGGGGATACAGCCCCAGCATTTT
V: TRBV25-1; D: -; J: TRBJ1-1; size: -; CDR3: CASSDHRGLNTEAFF; DNA: TGTGCCAGCAGTGATCATAGAGGGTTGAACACTGAAGCTTTCTTT
V: TRBV4-2; D: TRBD1; J: TRBJ1-4; size: -; CDR3: CASSQEAGTVNEKLFF; DNA: TGTGCCAGCAGCCAAGAGGCGGGGACAGTAAATGAAAAACTGTTTTTT
V: TRBV4-1; D: TRBD2; J: TRBJ2-3; size: -; CDR3: CASSHPRPQESGGGTDTQYF; DNA: TGCGCCAGCAGCCACCCACGGCCCCAGGAGAGCGGGGGAGGGACAGATACGCAGTATTTT
V: TRBV19; D: -; J: TRBJ1-2; size: -; CDR3: CASSYYGYTF; DNA: TGTGCCAGTAGCTACTATGGCTACACCTTC
V: TRBV2; D: -; J: TRBJ1-3; size: -; CDR3: CASSGQGNTIYF; DNA: TGTGCCAGCAGTGGACAGGGAAACACCATATATTTT
V: TRBV7-9; D: TRBD1; J: TRBJ2-3; size: -; CDR3: CASSPAGTGTDTQYF; DNA: TGTGCCAGCAGCCCCGCGGGGACAGGAACAGATACGCAGTATTTT
V: TRBV7-2; D: TRBD1; J: TRBJ1-5; size: few; CDR3: CASSSGQGRNQPQHF; DNA: TGTGCCAGCAGCTCCGGACAGGGACGCAATCAGCCCCAGCATTTT
V: TRBV18; D: TRBD1; J: TRBJ1-1; size: -; CDR3: CASSPTGNPDTEAFF; DNA: TGTGCCAGCTCACCGACAGGGAACCCGGACACTGAAGCTTTCTTT
V: TRBV11-3; D: -; J: TRBJ1-1; size: -; CDR3: CASSLDEGRTRGAFF; DNA: TGTGCCAGCAGCTTAGATGAGGGTCGGACTCGGGGGGCTTTCTTT
V: TRBV9; D: TRBD1; J: TRBJ1-1; size: -; CDR3: CASSVGVEGALTEAFF; DNA: TGTGCCAGCAGCGTAGGGGTCGAGGGGGCACTCACTGAAGCTTTCTTT
V: TRBV19; D: TRBD2; J: TRBJ2-3; size: -; CDR3: CASRGGLAGATDTQYF; DNA: TGTGCCAGTAGGGGGGGGCTAGCGGGGGCCACAGATACGCAGTATTTT
V: TRBV5-6; D: TRBD1; J: TRBJ1-1; size: -; CDR3: CASSPPGGGGTEAFF; DNA: TGTGCCAGCAGCCCGCCAGGGGGCGGGGGCACTGAAGCTTTCTTT
V: TRBV4-3; D: TRBD1; J: TRBJ2-1; size: -; CDR3: CASSTGTGGINEQFF; DNA: TGCGCCAGCAGCACCGGGACAGGGGGCATAAATGAGCAGTTCTTC
V: TRBV2; D: -; J: TRBJ1-1; size: few; CDR3: CASSYAENTEAFF; DNA: TGTGCCAGCAGTTACGCAGAGAACACTGAAGCTTTCTTT
V: TRBV11-3; D: TRBD1; J: TRBJ1-3; size: once; CDR3: CASSLGPGTEISGNTIYF; DNA: TGTGCCAGCAGCTTAGGTCCCGGGACAGAGATCTCTGGAAACACCATATATTTT
V: TRBV2; D: -; J: TRBJ1-5; size: -; CDR3: CASLLSRNQPQHF; DNA: TGTGCCAGCCTCTTGAGTCGCAATCAGCCCCAGCATTTT
V: TRBV7-8; D: -; J: TRBJ1-4; size: -; CDR3: CASSERDTRSLFF; DNA: TGTGCCAGCAGCGAACGGGACACCCGGTCACTGTTTTTT
V: TRBV19; D: TRBD1; J: TRBJ1-6; size: -; CDR3: CASSKQTGLGSPLHF; DNA: TGTGCCAGTAGTAAACAGACAGGGCTTGGATCACCCCTCCACTTT
V: TRBV25-1; D: -; J: TRBJ1-1; size: -; CDR3: CASYPAGGVGEAFF; DNA: TGTGCCAGCTACCCGGCGGGTGGAGTAGGTGAAGCTTTCTTT
V: TRBV6-5; D: -; J: TRBJ2-5; size: -; CDR3: CASRNPGQETQYF; DNA: TGTGCCAGCAGGAACCCAGGACAAGAGACCCAGTACTTC
V: TRBV5-1; D: -; J: TRBJ1-2; size: -; CDR3: CASIGQPGDGYTF; DNA: TGCGCCAGCATTGGTCAGCCCGGAGATGGCTACACCTTC
V: TRBV7-2; D: TRBD1; J: TRBJ1-2; size: -; CDR3: CASSSDTGGFYGYTF; DNA: TGTGCCAGCAGCTCGGACACAGGGGGCTTCTATGGCTACACCTTC
V: TRBV4-3; D: -; J: TRBJ2-2; size: -; CDR3: CASSQGWGVNTGELFF; DNA: TGCGCCAGCAGCCAAGGGTGGGGGGTGAACACCGGGGAGCTGTTTTTT
V: TRBV5-1; D: TRBD1; J: TRBJ1-2; size: -; CDR3: CASSLEPGTGGHHGYTF; DNA: TGCGCCAGCAGCCTGGAACCCGGGACAGGGGGCCATCATGGCTACACCTTC
V: TRBV5-4; D: TRBD2; J: TRBJ2-2; size: once; CDR3: CASSSGTSGGTPGELFF; DNA: TGTGCCAGCAGTTCCGGGACTAGCGGGGGAACTCCCGGGGAGCTGTTTTTT
V: TRBV30; D: -; J: TRBJ1-2; size: -; CDR3: CAWSGQRNYGYTF; DNA: TGTGCCTGGTCAGGACAGAGGAACTATGGCTACACCTTC
V: TRBV5-1; D: TRBD1; J: TRBJ2-7; size: -; CDR3: CASQGTDPYEQYF; DNA: TGCGCCAGCCAAGGGACAGATCCCTACGAGCAGTACTTC
V: TRBV5-1; D: -; J: TRBJ1-2; size: -; CDR3: CASSLEASEAYGYTF; DNA: TGCGCCAGCAGCTTGGAGGCCAGCGAGGCCTATGGCTACACCTTC
V: TRBV5-1; D: TRBD1; J: TRBJ1-2; size: -; CDR3: CASSLGQGANYGYTF; DNA: TGCGCCAGCAGCTTGGGACAGGGGGCGAACTATGGCTACACCTTC
V: TRBV7-7; D: TRBD2; J: TRBJ2-5; size: -; CDR3: CASSLWEGRETQYF; DNA: TGTGCTAGCAGCTTGTGGGAGGGAAGGGAGACCCAGTACTTC
V: TRBV19; D: TRBD2; J: TRBJ2-3; size: -; CDR3: CASSTPFAGGPADTQYF; DNA: TGTGCCAGTAGTACCCCGTTTGCGGGGGGCCCCGCAGATACGCAGTATTTT
V: TRBV6-5; D: TRBD2; J: TRBJ2-5; size: -; CDR3: CASSSGLAEETQYF; DNA: TGTGCCAGCAGCAGCGGACTAGCGGAAGAGACCCAGTACTTC
V: TRBV7-6; D: TRBD2; J: TRBJ2-3; size: -; CDR3: CASSLVFASGGAEGTDTQYF; DNA: TGTGCCAGCAGCTTAGTTTTCGCTAGCGGGGGGGCCGAGGGCACAGATACGCAGTATTTT
V: TRBV30; D: TRBD1; J: TRBJ1-1; size: few; CDR3: CAWNRGLNTEAFF; DNA: TGTGCCTGGAACAGGGGGCTGAACACTGAAGCTTTCTTT
V: TRBV7-9; D: TRBD1; J: TRBJ2-5; size: once; CDR3: CASGRGRSGQGVWTQYF; DNA: TGTGCCAGCGGGAGGGGTCGATCCGGACAGGGGGTTTGGACCCAGTACTTC
V: TRBV20-1; D: -; J: TRBJ1-2; size: -; CDR3: CSAWPRYGYTF; DNA: TGCAGTGCCTGGCCCCGCTATGGCTACACCTTC
V: TRBV5-1; D: -; J: TRBJ1-3; size: -; CDR3: CASSLDRQYSGNTIYF; DNA: TGCGCCAGCAGCTTGGACAGGCAGTACTCTGGAAACACCATATATTTT
V: TRBV4-3; D: TRBD1; J: TRBJ1-1; size: -; CDR3: CASSQTRQGLEAFF; DNA: TGCGCCAGCAGCCAAACCCGACAGGGCCTTGAAGCTTTCTTT
V: TRBV6-1; D: -; J: TRBJ2-1; size: -; CDR3: CASSEGSAYNEQFF; DNA: TGTGCCAGCAGTGAAGGGAGCGCCTACAATGAGCAGTTCTTC
V: TRBV7-3; D: -; J: TRBJ1-2; size: -; CDR3: CASSSDGSNYGYTF; DNA: TGTGCCAGCAGCTCCGACGGGAGTAACTATGGCTACACCTTC
V: TRBV29-1; D: -; J: TRBJ2-5; size: -; CDR3: CSVVGAQETQYF; DNA: TGCAGCGTTGTAGGGGCCCAAGAGACCCAGTACTTC
V: TRBV7-2; D: TRBD1; J: TRBJ1-3; size: -; CDR3: CASSRQGRTGNTIYF; DNA: TGTGCCAGCAGCCGACAGGGGCGGACTGGAAACACCATATATTTT
V: TRBV4-2; D: TRBD2; J: TRBJ2-3; size: -; CDR3: CASSQDRVAGGPTDTQYF; DNA: TGTGCCAGCAGCCAAGATCGGGTAGCGGGGGGACCCACAGATACGCAGTATTTT
V: TRBV9; D: TRBD1; J: TRBJ1-5; size: -; CDR3: CASSGGTADQPQHF; DNA: TGTGCCAGCAGCGGAGGGACAGCCGATCAGCCCCAGCATTTT